These 8 T cell receptor beta chains share one sample of origin, sequenced in a study of T-cell reconstitution after alpha-beta-depleted transplantation in children. Unique molecular identifiers featured in how the TCRbeta library was prepared. Each CDR3 protein gets one entry after TCRdb re-called the PCR reads with MiXCR. Of almost 400,000 distinct CDR3 sequences in the sample, around 21% were seen once. The sample consisted of PBMCs from the stem cell graft donor, taken from the stem cell graft. The receptor source for this set is a human donor who donated a stem cell graft to a child with acute myeloid leukemia.

The chain couples TRBV24-1 to TRBJ1-5; 8 bases are shared with TRBD1. V lost 3 bases to trimming and J lost 5 bases; unmatched junction nucleotides: 8. Germline CDR1 is KGHDR and CDR2 is SFDVKD. The CDR3 spans 16 residues. The CDR3, as DNA: TGTGCCACCAGTGATACTCAGGGGGCGAAGCATCAGCCCCAGCATTTT. Translating gives CATSDTQGAKHQPQHF.

The chain employs TRBV29-1 and TRBJ2-1, with 8 bases identical to TRBD2. Germline CDR1 is SQVTM and CDR2 is ANQGSEA. J lost 3 bases, V lost 7 bases, and 8 bases had no gene match. The CDR3 spans 14 residues. This CDR3 reads CSAVSGIGYNEQFF. The DNA for the CDR3 is TGCAGCGCCGTTAGCGGGATTGGCTACAATGAGCAGTTCTTC.

The chain joins TRBV12-3 or TRBV12-4 to TRBJ2-7; TRBD1 aligns across 9 bases. This CDR3 region has 15 residues. The V segment lost 8 bases and the J segment 4 bases; nucleotides outside the gene matches: 12. The CDR3 reads CASGIPGQGIYEQYF. For the CDR3, the DNA is TGTGCCAGCGGGATACCGGGACAGGGTATATACGAGCAGTACTTC.

This clonotype was counted many times. This CDR3 is CSATTSATLRGDTQYF. Here the CDR3 DNA reads TGCAGTGCCACTACTAGCGCAACCCTCAGGGGAGATACGCAGTATTTT. V usage is TRBV20-1 and J usage is TRBJ2-3; D perhaps matches TRBD2 (7 bases). Per the germline V gene, CDR1 is DFQATT and CDR2 is SNEGSKA (reference sequence). V was cut by 6 bases and J by 5 bases, with 24 bases left in between. The CDR3 contains 16 residues.

In this sample, this clonotype turned up many times. The CDR3 loop is CSVKPGGEGEFDTEAFF. CDR3 coding DNA: TGCAGCGTAAAACCAGGGGGCGAGGGCGAGTTCGACACTGAAGCTTTCTTT. This sequence joins TRBV29-1 and TRBJ1-1, with 8 bases lining up with TRBD1. The CDR3 is made up of 17 amino acids. From germline, CDR1 is SQVTM and CDR2 ANQGSEA. Germline trimming cut 6 bases from V and 3 bases from J; bases unmatched to any gene: 18.

V is TRBV7-2 and J is TRBJ2-6; a possible D gene is TRBD2 (6 bases). CDR1 and CDR2 from the germline V gene are SGHTA and FQGNSA. The CDR3 length is 16 residues. Trimming cost V 0 bases and J 2 bases, with 8 bases left between them. The CDR3, as DNA: TGTGCCAGCAGCTTAGCGGCGGGGCCTGGGGCCAACGTCCTGACTTTC. Translation: CASSLAAGPGANVLTF.

V usage is TRBV7-9 and J usage is TRBJ2-1; D is undetermined. V shed 2 bases and J shed 12 bases, with 8 bases lying between them. The CDR3 is 11 amino acids. Germline values: CDR1 SEHNR, CDR2 FQNEAQ (reference sequence). The CDR3: CASSLNSAQFF. As DNA, the CDR3 is TGTGCCAGCAGCTTAAATTCGGCGCAGTTCTTC. The full variable domain, in which reference TRBV7-9 and TRBJ2-1 provide the parts outside the CDR3, is DTGVSQNPRHKITKRGQNVTFRCDPISEHNRLYWYRQTLGQGPEFLTYFQNEAQLEKSRLLSDRFSAERPKGSFSTLEIQRTEQGDSAMYLCASSLNSAQFFGPGTRLTVL.

Ten or more counts support this clonotype. V and J are TRBV20-1 and TRBJ2-1; D is undetermined. Germline V gives CDR1 DFQATT, CDR2 SNEGSKA (reference sequence). The CDR3 has 16 residues. V lost 4 bases and J lost 0, with 16 bases in between. The CDR3 spells CSATQREKSSYNEQFF. The CDR3 DNA sequence: TGCAGTGCTACACAGCGAGAGAAGAGCTCCTACAATGAGCAGTTCTTC.